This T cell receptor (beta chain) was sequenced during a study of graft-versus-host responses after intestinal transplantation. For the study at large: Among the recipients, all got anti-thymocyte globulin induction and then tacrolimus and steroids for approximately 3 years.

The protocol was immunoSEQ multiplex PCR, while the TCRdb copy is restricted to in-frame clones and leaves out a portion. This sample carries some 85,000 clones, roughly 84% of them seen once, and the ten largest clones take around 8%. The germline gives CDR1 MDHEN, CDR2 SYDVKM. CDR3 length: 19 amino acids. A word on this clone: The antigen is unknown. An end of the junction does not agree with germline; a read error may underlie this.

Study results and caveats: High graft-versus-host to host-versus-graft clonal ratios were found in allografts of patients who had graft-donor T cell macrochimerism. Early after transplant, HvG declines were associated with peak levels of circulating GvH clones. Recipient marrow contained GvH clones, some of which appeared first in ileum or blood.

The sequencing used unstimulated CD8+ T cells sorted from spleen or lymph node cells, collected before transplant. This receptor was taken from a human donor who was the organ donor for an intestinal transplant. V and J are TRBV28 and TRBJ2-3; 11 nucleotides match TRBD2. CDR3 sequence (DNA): TGTGCCAGCACTTTAGGGGGACTAGCGGCCATAACTAGCACAGATACGCAGTATTTT. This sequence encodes CASTLGGLAAITSTDTQYF.